This TCR beta chain emerged from a study of shared clonotypes between healthy human individuals. Sequencing used immunoSEQ multiplex PCR; TCRdb keeps in-frame clones, though not all of them. The table includes millions of clones, more than 80% detected once. The germline V gene has CDR1 LGHNA and CDR2 YNFKEQ. Trimming removed 0 bases from V and 7 bases from J, with 10 bases in between. The CDR3 spans 14 residues. Sequencing was carried out using naive CD4+ T cells from PBMCs. Subset noted: CD45RA+ positively selected. The V call is TRBV4-2, the J call TRBJ1-5; a possible D gene is TRBD1 (5 bases). The TCR was taken from a man younger than 35 in good health. Some clones in this sample may be carry-over from other donors' samples. The CDR3 is CASSQEQKGQPQHF. The CDR3 DNA sequence: TGTGCCAGCAGCCAAGAACAGAAGGGGCAGCCCCAGCATTTT.